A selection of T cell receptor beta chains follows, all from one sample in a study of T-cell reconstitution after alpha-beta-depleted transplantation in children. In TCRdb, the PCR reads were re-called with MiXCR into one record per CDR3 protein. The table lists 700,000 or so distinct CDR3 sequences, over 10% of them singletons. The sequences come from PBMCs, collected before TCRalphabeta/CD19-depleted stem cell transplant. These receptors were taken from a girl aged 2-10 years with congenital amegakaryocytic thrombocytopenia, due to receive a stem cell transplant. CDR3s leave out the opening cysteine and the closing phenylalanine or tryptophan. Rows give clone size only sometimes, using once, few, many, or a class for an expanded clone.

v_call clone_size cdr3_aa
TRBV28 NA ASSLRTEKLF
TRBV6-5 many ASSTRTEFNEKLF
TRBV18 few ASSPGTGPSGYT
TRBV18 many ASSHRDRAYEQY
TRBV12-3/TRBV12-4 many ASRPTLGTNEQF
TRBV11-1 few ASSSRTGPRSDTQY
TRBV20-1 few SATPAGARNTGELF
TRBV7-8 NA ASSTDSKGNEQF
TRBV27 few ASSLLDNPSTDTQY
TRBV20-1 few SANPGQPNEKLF
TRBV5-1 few ASSAITPGLAVPYNEQF
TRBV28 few ASSRTSPVRKLF
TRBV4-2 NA ASSQDGFAAYNEQF
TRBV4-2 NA ATRPTIVWRENTDTQY
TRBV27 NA ASSLQGPPPYEQY
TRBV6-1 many ASSRTGSHNEQF
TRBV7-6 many ASSFLQHEQY
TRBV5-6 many ASTSTGDETQY
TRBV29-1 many SSGLAGETQY
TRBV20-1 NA SARDTGISNQPQH
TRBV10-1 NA ASSESNFGDIQY
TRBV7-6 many ASSLGWSGAQEETQY
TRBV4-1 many ASSQDGVAGPSTDTQY
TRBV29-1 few SVRREGLKTQY
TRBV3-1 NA ASSQAQGLAGNEQF
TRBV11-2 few ASSLDGGTSSTDTQY
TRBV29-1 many SAWTGNNEQF
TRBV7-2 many ASSPTSGSPYNEQF
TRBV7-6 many ASSSGGEAF
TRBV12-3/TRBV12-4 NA ASSSGLAGLAKNIQY
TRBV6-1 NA ATSGTGSSGTQY
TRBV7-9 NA ASSFSGNPDTQY
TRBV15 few ATSRDPSRTGNTGELF
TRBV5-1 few ASSSTGVSSYNEQF
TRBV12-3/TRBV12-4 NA ASGSGTSGSRAQETQY
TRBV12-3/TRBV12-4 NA ASSFSGSVSTDTQY
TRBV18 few ASSRGYRDIQY
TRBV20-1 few SASSGMGTKNIQY
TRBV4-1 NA ASSLRAGSADTQY
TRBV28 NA ASSFMRVWVQY
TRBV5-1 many ASSLAVGTGAGELF
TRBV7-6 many ASSLKDNEQF
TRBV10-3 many AISQSIAGTDTQY